This T cell receptor beta chain was sequenced for a study of control samples from healthy donors and cancer patients. The CDR3 contains 13 residues. The ends lost 4 bases at V and 3 bases at J; junction bases unmatched: 3. The germline gives CDR1 GTSNPN, CDR2 SVGIG (reference sequence). Assay used: immunoSEQ multiplex PCR; TCRdb lists only in-frame clones, some missing. Among about 130,000 clones listed, around 93% were seen once. This clone turned up a few times. The source of this sequence is a man in his fifties or sixties with head and neck cancer. The sample consisted of PBMCs. The chain couples TRBV30 to TRBJ2-5; 9 bases are shared with TRBD2. The CDR3: CAWISGGKETQYF. In nucleotides, the CDR3 is TGTGCCTGGATCAGCGGGGGGAAAGAGACCCAGTACTTC.